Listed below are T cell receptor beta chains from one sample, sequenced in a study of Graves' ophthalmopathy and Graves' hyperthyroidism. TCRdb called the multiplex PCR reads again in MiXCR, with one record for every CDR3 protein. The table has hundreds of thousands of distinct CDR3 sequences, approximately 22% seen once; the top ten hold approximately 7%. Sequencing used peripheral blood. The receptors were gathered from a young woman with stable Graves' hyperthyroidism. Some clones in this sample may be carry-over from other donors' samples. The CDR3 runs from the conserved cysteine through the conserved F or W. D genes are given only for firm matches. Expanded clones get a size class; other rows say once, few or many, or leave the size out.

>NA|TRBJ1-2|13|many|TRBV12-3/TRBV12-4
TGTGCCAGCAGTTGGAACAGGGCTTATGGCTACACCTTC
CASSWNRAYGYTF
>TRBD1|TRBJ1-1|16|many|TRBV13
TGTGCCAGCAGCTTGGAACGGGACAGGGAGGGCACTGAAGCTTTCTTT
CASSLERDREGTEAFF
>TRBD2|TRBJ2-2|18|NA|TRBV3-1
TGTGCCAGCAGCCAAGAAAGGAGACTAGCGGAGGACACCGGGGAGCTGTTTTTT
CASSQERRLAEDTGELFF
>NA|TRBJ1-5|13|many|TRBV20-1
TGCAGTGGGCGAGAGGGAAGGTCTGAGCCCCAGCATTTT
CSGREGRSEPQHF
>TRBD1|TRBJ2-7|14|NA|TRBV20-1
TGCAGTGCTAGAGCGGACAGGGTATCCTACGAGCAGTACTTC
CSARADRVSYEQYF
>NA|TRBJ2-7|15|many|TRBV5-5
TGTGCCAGCAGCCCCCTCGGGACAACTTACTACGAGCAGTACTTC
CASSPLGTTYYEQYF
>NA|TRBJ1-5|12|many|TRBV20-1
TGCAGTGTTTCACCACTCAATCAGCCCCAGCATTTT
CSVSPLNQPQHF
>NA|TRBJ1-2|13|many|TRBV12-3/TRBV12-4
TGTGCCAGCAGAGTGACCTCAAACTATGGCTACACCTTC
CASRVTSNYGYTF
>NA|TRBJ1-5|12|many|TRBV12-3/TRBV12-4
TGTGCCAGCAGCCATAACCTTCAGCCCCAGCATTTT
CASSHNLQPQHF
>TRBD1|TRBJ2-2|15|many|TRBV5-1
TGCGCCAGCAGCTCCACGACAGGGGCGTCCGGGGAGCTGTTTTTT
CASSSTTGASGELFF
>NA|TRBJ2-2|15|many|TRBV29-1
TGCAGCGTTATCTTGGAGAGGGGGAACACCGGGGAGCTGTTTTTT
CSVILERGNTGELFF
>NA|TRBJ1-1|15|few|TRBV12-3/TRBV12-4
TGTGCCAGCAGTAAACCCACAGGGATGGGCACTGAAGCTTTCTTT
CASSKPTGMGTEAFF
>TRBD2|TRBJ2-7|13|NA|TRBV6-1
TGTGCCAGCAGTAAAGCGGGGGCCTACGAGCAGTACTTC
CASSKAGAYEQYF
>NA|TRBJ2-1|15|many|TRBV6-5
TGTGCCAGCAGTTACTCCGGACAGCCAAACAATGAGCAGTTCTTC
CASSYSGQPNNEQFF
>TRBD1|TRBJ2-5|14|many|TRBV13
TGTGCCAGCAGCGTGACAGGGGGCGCGGGGACCCAGTACTTC
CASSVTGGAGTQYF
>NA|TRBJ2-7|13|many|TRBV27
TGTGCCAGCAGGAGCCCGGTCAACTACGAGCAGTACTTC
CASRSPVNYEQYF
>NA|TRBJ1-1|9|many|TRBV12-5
TGTACTAGTGGTCCTCCAGCTTTCTTT
CTSGPPAFF
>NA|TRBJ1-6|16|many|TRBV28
TGTGCCAGCAGTTTTTGGCAGGGCTCCTATAATTCACCCCTCCACTTT
CASSFWQGSYNSPLHF
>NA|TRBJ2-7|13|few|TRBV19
TGTGCCACCGCTCCCGGGGACTCCTACGAGCAGTACTTC
CATAPGDSYEQYF
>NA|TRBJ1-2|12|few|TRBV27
TGTGCCAGCCGGACAGCATTCTATGGCTACACCTTC
CASRTAFYGYTF
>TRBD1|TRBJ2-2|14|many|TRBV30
TGTGCCTGGAAGGGACAGTCAAACACCGGGGAGCTGTTTTTT
CAWKGQSNTGELFF
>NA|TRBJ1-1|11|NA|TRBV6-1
TGTGCCAGCAGTGCTGGCCTGCTGGCTTTCTTT
CASSAGLLAFF
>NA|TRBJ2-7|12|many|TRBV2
TGTGCCAGCAGGACTGATTCCTACGAGCAGTACTTC
CASRTDSYEQYF
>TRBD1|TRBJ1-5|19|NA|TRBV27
TGTGCCAGCAGTTTATCTTTCCCCTACAGGGGGTCTAGCAATCAGCCCCAGCATTTT
CASSLSFPYRGSSNQPQHF
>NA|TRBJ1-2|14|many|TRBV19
TGTGCCAGTAGTATCTGGGCCCGGGACTATGGCTACACCTTC
CASSIWARDYGYTF
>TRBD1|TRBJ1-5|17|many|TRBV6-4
TGTGCCAGCAGTGGCCGAGGGACAGGGTCTAGCAATCAGCCCCAGCATTTT
CASSGRGTGSSNQPQHF
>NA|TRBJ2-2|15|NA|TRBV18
TGTGCCAGCTCACCAGGCCAGTTTCCTGCTGGGGAGCTGTTTTTT
CASSPGQFPAGELFF
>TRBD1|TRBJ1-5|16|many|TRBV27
TGTGCCAGCAGAGCGACAGGGGGAGCGAGCAATCAGCCCCAGCATTTT
CASRATGGASNQPQHF
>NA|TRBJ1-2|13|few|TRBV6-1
TGTGCCCTTCGCCCGGGCTATGACTATGGCTACACCTTC
CALRPGYDYGYTF
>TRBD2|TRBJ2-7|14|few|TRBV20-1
TGCAGTGCTAGGCGGCTAGCGGACCCCTACGAGCAGTACTTC
CSARRLADPYEQYF
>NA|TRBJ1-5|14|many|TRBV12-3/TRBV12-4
TGTGCCAGCAGCCTGGAGCTTAGCAATCAGCCCCAGCATTTT
CASSLELSNQPQHF
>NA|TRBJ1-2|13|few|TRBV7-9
TGTGCCAGCAGCTTAGTTAGGGGGGATGGCTACACCTTC
CASSLVRGDGYTF
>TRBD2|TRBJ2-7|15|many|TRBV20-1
TGCAGTGCTATTCGCTTAACGGGGGGGCCGAGTGAGCAGTACTTC
CSAIRLTGGPSEQYF
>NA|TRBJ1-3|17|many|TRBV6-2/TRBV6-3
TGTGCCAGCACCTACAGCGGGTCCTTTGGCTCTGGAAACACCATATATTTT
CASTYSGSFGSGNTIYF
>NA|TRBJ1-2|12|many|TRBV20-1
TGCAGTGCTAGAGCGGGGAATTATGGCTACACCTTC
CSARAGNYGYTF
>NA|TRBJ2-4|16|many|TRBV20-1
TGCAGTGCTAGAGCAGACCGACTTGTTACCAAAAACATTCAGTACTTC
CSARADRLVTKNIQYF